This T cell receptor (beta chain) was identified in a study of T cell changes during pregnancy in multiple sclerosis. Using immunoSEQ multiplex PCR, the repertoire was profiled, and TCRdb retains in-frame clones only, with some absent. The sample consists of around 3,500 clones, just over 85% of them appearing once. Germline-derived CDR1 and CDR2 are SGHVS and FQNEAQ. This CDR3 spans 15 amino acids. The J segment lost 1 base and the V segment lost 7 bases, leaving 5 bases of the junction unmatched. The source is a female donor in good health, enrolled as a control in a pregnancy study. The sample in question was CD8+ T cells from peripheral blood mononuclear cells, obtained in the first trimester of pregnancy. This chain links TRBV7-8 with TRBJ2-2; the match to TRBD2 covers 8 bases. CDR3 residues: CASTRGGENTGELFF. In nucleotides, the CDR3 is TGTGCCAGCACCCGGGGGGGCGAGAACACCGGGGAGCTGTTTTTT.